This is a list of T cell receptor beta chains from one sample in a study of blood T cell repertoires in COVID-19. TCRdb's table, derived via immunoSEQ multiplex PCR, lists solely in-frame clones and lacks some. The data contain 280,000 or so clones, roughly 85% of them singletons. The sequencing sample was made of PBMCs or T cells enriched from blood (not recorded which). The receptors come from a woman between 45 and 60 years old who had recovered from COVID-19. Both conserved end residues are part of each CDR3. A D gene is named only where the DNA matches it firmly. Clone size is given for some rows only: seen once, a few or many times, or a class if the clone is expanded.

TRBV7-9	TRBD1	NA	13	TRBJ1-2	TGTGCCAGCAGCCTTACAGGGGGAAATGGCTACACCTTC	CASSLTGGNGYTF
TRBV27	TRBD1	NA	12	TRBJ1-4	TGTGCCAGCCGGACAGGGAATGAAAAACTGTTTTTT	CASRTGNEKLFF
TRBV11-2	NA	NA	16	TRBJ1-2	TGTGCCAGCAGCCGGATCGTAGCTGCAGGGGCAGGTGGCTACACCTTC	CASSRIVAAGAGGYTF
TRBV2	TRBD1	NA	14	TRBJ2-1	TGTGCCAGCGGTAAGGACAGGGGATACAATGAGCAGTTCTTC	CASGKDRGYNEQFF
TRBV7-6	NA	NA	15	TRBJ2-5	TGTGCCAGCAGCTTAGCGTGGGGGGGCGAGGAGACCCAGTACTTC	CASSLAWGGEETQYF
TRBV14	NA	once	15	TRBJ1-6	TGTGCCAGCAGCCAAGATGGGAGCTCCGACTCACCCCTCCACTTT	CASSQDGSSDSPLHF
TRBV18	TRBD1	NA	16	TRBJ1-2	TGTGCCAGCTCACCAATCGGGACAGGCCGGTACTATGGCTACACCTTC	CASSPIGTGRYYGYTF
TRBV18	NA	NA	17	TRBJ2-1	TGTGCCAGCTCACCACCATTGGGGGGGGGCCCGTACAATGAGCAGTTCTTC	CASSPPLGGGPYNEQFF
TRBV7-2	NA	NA	15	TRBJ1-3	TGTGCCAGCAGCTCCCGACAGGCGTCTGGAAACACCATATATTTT	CASSSRQASGNTIYF
TRBV27	TRBD1	few	16	TRBJ2-2	TGTGCCAGCAGTTTATCGATGTGGACAGGGGTCGGGGAGCTGTTTTTT	CASSLSMWTGVGELFF
TRBV28	NA	NA	13	TRBJ2-2	TGTGCCAGCAGGGGAGTGAACACCGGGGAGCTGTTTTTT	CASRGVNTGELFF
TRBV19	NA	once	17	TRBJ1-3	TGTGCCAGTAACGGGTCTCGGACAGAAGTCTCTGGAAACACCATATATTTT	CASNGSRTEVSGNTIYF
TRBV7-8	TRBD2	NA	19	TRBJ2-3	TGTGCCAGCAGCTTAAGGGCTAGCGGGGGGGCGGTATCAGGAGATACGCAGTATTTT	CASSLRASGGAVSGDTQYF
TRBV5-1	NA	NA	13	TRBJ1-2	TGCGCCAGCAGCGCCGGACAGAACTATGGCTACACCTTC	CASSAGQNYGYTF
TRBV28	NA	NA	13	TRBJ1-1	TGTGCCAGCAGTGCAACAGGGAACACTGAAGCTTTCTTT	CASSATGNTEAFF
TRBV12-5	TRBD2	NA	16	TRBJ2-5	TGTGCTAGTGGTTTGGGGACTAGCGTTAACCAAGAGACCCAGTACTTC	CASGLGTSVNQETQYF
TRBV24-1	TRBD1	NA	15	TRBJ1-2	TGTGCCACCAGTGACGGCTCAGGGGGCAGGCGGGGCTACACCTTC	CATSDGSGGRRGYTF
TRBV15	NA	NA	12	TRBJ2-1	TGTGCCACCAGCAAGGGGTACAATGAGCAGTTCTTC	CATSKGYNEQFF
TRBV3-1/TRBV3-2	NA	NA	15	TRBJ2-7	TGTGCCAGCAGCCTCGCCGGAGTTGGAACCTACGAGCAGTACTTC	CASSLAGVGTYEQYF
TRBV7-9	NA	few	14	TRBJ1-5	TGTGCCAGCAGCTGGGGGGATGGCAATCAGCCCCAGCATTTT	CASSWGDGNQPQHF
TRBV5-1	TRBD1	NA	15	TRBJ1-1	TGCGCCAGCAGCCTGACAGGGTCCGGCGACACTGAAGCTTTCTTT	CASSLTGSGDTEAFF
TRBV30	NA	NA	14	TRBJ2-7	TGTGCCTGGAGTGTTGGCTTGGCCGCCCTCGAGCAGTACTTC	CAWSVGLAALEQYF
TRBV19	NA	NA	12	TRBJ1-5	TGTGCCAGTAGTATTGTAGATCAGCCCCAGCATTTT	CASSIVDQPQHF
TRBV7-2	TRBD1	NA	16	TRBJ1-2	TGTGCCAGCAGCAGGGAACCACAGGGGTCCAACTATGGCTACACCTTC	CASSREPQGSNYGYTF
TRBV11-2	TRBD2	NA	15	TRBJ2-1	TGTGCCAGCAGCTTGGGTCGGACTAGCTACAATGAGCAGTTCTTC	CASSLGRTSYNEQFF
TRBV19	NA	few	14	TRBJ2-7	TGTGCCAGTAGTGCCGGGAATACTCCCTACGAGCAGTACTTC	CASSAGNTPYEQYF
TRBV6-2/TRBV6-3	TRBD1	NA	13	TRBJ1-1	TGTGCCAGCAGCGCCGGGACAGTGACTGAAGCTTTCTTT	CASSAGTVTEAFF
TRBV12-3/TRBV12-4	NA	NA	13	TRBJ2-7	TGTGCCAGCAGTTTAGGGTCCGGGTACGAGCAGTACTTC	CASSLGSGYEQYF
TRBV30	TRBD1	NA	15	TRBJ2-7	TGTGCCTGGAGTCGGTTGACAGGGGGTCCCTACGAGCAGTACTTC	CAWSRLTGGPYEQYF
TRBV5-1	NA	NA	12	TRBJ2-3	TGCGCCAGCAGCTTGGTCTCAGATACGCAGTATTTT	CASSLVSDTQYF
TRBV7-8	NA	few	14	TRBJ2-2	TGTGCCAGCCGGGTCGGTTTGAACACCGGGGAGCTGTTTTTT	CASRVGLNTGELFF
TRBV7-9	NA	NA	15	TRBJ1-4	TGTGCCAGCAGCTTAAGATCAGGGGCCGGGGAAAAACTGTTTTTT	CASSLRSGAGEKLFF
TRBV19	NA	few	14	TRBJ2-1	TGTGCCAGTACTAATTTTGGTACCGGCAATGAGCAGTTCTTC	CASTNFGTGNEQFF
TRBV24-1	NA	NA	16	TRBJ1-5	TGTGCCACCAGTAAAATCAGGCGAGAATTCAATCAGCCCCAGCATTTT	CATSKIRREFNQPQHF
TRBV3-1/TRBV3-2	NA	NA	15	TRBJ2-2	TGTGCCAGCAGCCAAGGGAGGGGAATCACCGGGGAGCTGTTTTTT	CASSQGRGITGELFF
TRBV24-1	NA	NA	13	TRBJ2-3	TGTGCCACCAGAGGGGAGGGCACAGATACGCAGTATTTT	CATRGEGTDTQYF
TRBV30	NA	NA	12	TRBJ1-6	TGTGCCTGGACTCGGACAGAAACACCCCTCCACTTT	CAWTRTETPLHF
TRBV11-3	NA	NA	20	TRBJ1-6	TGTGCCAGCAGCTTAGGTCCAGGGAAAGGCCCTAGCTCCTATAATTCACCCCTCCACTTT	CASSLGPGKGPSSYNSPLHF
TRBV7-9	TRBD2	NA	16	TRBJ2-7	TGTGCCAGCAGCGTTGGGACTAGCGGGAGCCCCTACGAGCAGTACTTC	CASSVGTSGSPYEQYF
TRBV5-1	NA	NA	14	TRBJ1-4	TGCGCCAGCAGCCCGGCTCAGGGGTATGAAAAACTGTTTTTT	CASSPAQGYEKLFF
TRBV27	TRBD1	NA	15	TRBJ1-5	TGTGCCAGCAGAGACAGGGCCTATAGCAATCAGCCCCAGCATTTT	CASRDRAYSNQPQHF
TRBV19	NA	once	13	TRBJ2-1	TGTGCCAGTAGTATAGGGTACAGAACTGAGCAGTTCTTC	CASSIGYRTEQFF
TRBV3-1/TRBV3-2	TRBD1	NA	19	TRBJ2-1	TGTGCCAGCAGCCAAGCGGAACAGGGGGCATGGAGCTCCTACAATGAGCAGTTCTTC	CASSQAEQGAWSSYNEQFF
TRBV5-1	TRBD1	few	14	TRBJ1-2	TGCGCCAGCAGCTGGTCGACAGGGGTCTATGGCTACACCTTC	CASSWSTGVYGYTF
TRBV6-5	TRBD1	NA	16	TRBJ1-1	TGTGCCAGCAGTTACTCGTTGGGGACAGGGAACACTGAAGCTTTCTTT	CASSYSLGTGNTEAFF
TRBV4-3	TRBD2	NA	17	TRBJ2-1	TGCGCCAGCAGCCAAGCCTACCTCGGCGCGGGAGACAATGAGCAGTTCTTC	CASSQAYLGAGDNEQFF